This section outlines one T cell receptor (beta chain) sequence together with its context. Its antigen is not known. The lymph nodes were axillary draining lymph nodes from breast cancer patients. This specimen belongs to a study of breast tumors, draining lymph nodes, adjacent tissues. The CDR3 has 16 amino acids. The germline gives CDR1 MDHEN, CDR2 SYDVKM. The V and J ends lost 2 bases and 0 bases respectively, with 10 bases between them. Study-level points and caveats: The lymph node origin of tumor T cells was framed as consistent with a hypothesis, not demonstrated.

A single record per CDR3 protein comes from TCRdb applying MiXCR to the multiplex PCR reads. The sample contains 290,000 or so distinct CDR3 sequences, more than 30% of which appear only once. This clonotype originated in a female donor with breast cancer. Some clones in this sample may be carry-over from other donors' samples. The sample consisted of axillary lymph node tissue. The chain links TRBV28 to TRBJ1-4; D gene uncertain. CDR3 region: CASSLLGIATNEKLFF. For the CDR3, the DNA is TGTGCCAGCAGTTTACTCGGAATTGCAACTAATGAAAAACTGTTTTTT.